Listed below are T cell receptor beta chains from one sample, sequenced in a study of shared clonotypes between healthy human individuals. The assay was immunoSEQ multiplex PCR, and TCRdb's table has in-frame clones only and misses some. This sample yields about 2.2 million clones, of which 90% to 95% are seen a single time; about 1.7% belongs to the top ten. Sequencing was performed on naive CD8+ T cells from PBMCs. Receptors were obtained from a man younger than 35 in good health. Some clones in this sample may be carry-over from other donors' samples. CDR3s leave out the opening cysteine and the closing phenylalanine or tryptophan. A D gene is named only where the DNA matches it firmly.

D	length	J	V	CDR3
TRBD1	12	TRBJ1-2	TRBV6-5	ASSLSGTGNGYT
.	13	TRBJ1-5	TRBV6-5	ASRGRGSRNQPQH
.	12	TRBJ1-1	TRBV27	ASGLVGGNTEAF
TRBD2	14	TRBJ2-1	TRBV9	ASSVHGTSENNEQF
.	13	TRBJ2-7	TRBV7-6	ASSLASGPFYEQY
.	10	TRBJ2-7	TRBV28	ASSLSSYEQY
.	14	TRBJ2-1	TRBV19	ATSKYRTVSYNEQF
.	12	TRBJ1-1	TRBV16	ASSQSAGTTEAF
TRBD1	14	TRBJ1-1	TRBV5-1	ASSQLGTGANTEAF
.	12	TRBJ2-2	TRBV4-1	ASSQGIKAGELF
TRBD2	12	TRBJ2-1	TRBV9	ASSVSGNYNEQF
.	13	TRBJ2-7	TRBV7-9	ASSPREGHPYEQY
.	12	TRBJ1-3	TRBV13	ASSLGRGLNTIY
.	9	TRBJ1-1	TRBV7-9	ASSLNTEAF
.	11	TRBJ2-3	TRBV9	ASSSNLADTQY
.	12	TRBJ1-2	TRBV28	ASSLRSRVDGYT
.	14	TRBJ2-5	TRBV19	ASSNLMGLVGETQY
TRBD2	12	TRBJ2-3	TRBV4-3	ASSRREGGDTQY
TRBD2	15	TRBJ2-1	TRBV4-1	ASSQGLAGGKYNEQF
.	12	TRBJ2-1	TRBV7-3	ASSPTGLDDEQF
TRBD1	12	TRBJ2-7	TRBV7-2	ASSFDRGSYEQY
TRBD1	14	TRBJ2-7	TRBV29-1	SVVEGQGALSNEQY
TRBD2	14	TRBJ2-7	TRBV27	ASRQLSGRSLYEQY
.	11	TRBJ1-2	TRBV7-3	ASSLGGNYGYT
.	14	TRBJ1-5	TRBV19	ASSISRGAGNQPQH
.	12	TRBJ2-3	TRBV2	ASSSQREPDTQY
.	15	TRBJ1-5	TRBV27	ASSPSAGDEGNQPQH
.	9	TRBJ2-5	TRBV20-1	SARREETQY
TRBD1	14	TRBJ1-3	TRBV7-2	ASRPRRGVEGNTIY
.	11	TRBJ2-5	TRBV5-1	ASSLAPPRTQY
.	12	TRBJ1-1	TRBV7-9	ASSPSEGNTEAF
.	12	TRBJ2-5	TRBV27	ASSPRGMGETQY
TRBD1	13	TRBJ1-1	TRBV19	ASSTPTGENTEAF
TRBD1	10	TRBJ1-2	TRBV2	ASLGQAPENT
.	11	TRBJ2-2	TRBV7-9	ASSELSTGELF
.	13	TRBJ1-5	TRBV28	ASSFFERTIEPQH
TRBD1	14	TRBJ2-7	TRBV5-1	ASRKGLNDRVLEQY
.	13	TRBJ2-1	TRBV7-9	ASSSPTEQPPEQF
.	11	TRBJ2-7	TRBV27	ASSLRPYYEQY
TRBD1	12	TRBJ1-5	TRBV5-6	ASSYGQGIQPQH
TRBD2	13	TRBJ2-7	TRBV4-3	ASSQGTSVAYEQY
TRBD1	12	TRBJ2-7	TRBV30	AWSSGTGAYEQY
TRBD2	14	TRBJ2-2	TRBV5-6	ASSLEGLGVAGELF
.	14	TRBJ1-4	TRBV4-3	ASSPSPGARFEKLF
.	15	TRBJ2-1	TRBV28	ASSLRRFLPSYNEQF
.	16	TRBJ2-1	TRBV25-1	ASSELFYDRPKYNEQF
TRBD2	13	TRBJ2-3	TRBV5-1	ASRWTSGSTDTQY
.	12	TRBJ1-2	TRBV7-8	ASSSSLGGEGYT